Following are 14 T cell receptor beta chains from one sample sequenced in a study of cytomegalovirus exposure and HLA in healthy donors. 60 Vbeta and 13 Jbeta primers were used in PCR. Profiled with immunoSEQ multiplex PCR; TCRdb holds only in-frame clones, not every one. Of about 120,000 clones in the sample, 80% are singletons; the top ten hold under 3%. Sample: PBMCs. The receptors come from a man aged 25 to 40 in good health and CMV-seronegative.

V gene TRBV30 combines with J gene TRBJ1-2; 8 positions agree with TRBD1. This CDR3 is 11 amino acids long. Trimming at V came to 4 bases and at J to 8 bases, leaving 3 bases not matched to a gene. CDR1 is GTSNPN and CDR2 is SVGIG in the germline V gene (reference sequence). CDR3 amino acids: CAWTGGFGYTF. CDR3 sequence (DNA): TGTGCCTGGACAGGGGGCTTCGGCTACACCTTC. The entire variable domain, with the rest obtained from reference TRBV30 and TRBJ1-2, is as follows: SQTIHQWPATLVQPVGSPLSLECTVEGTSNPNLYWYRQAAGRGLQLLFYSVGIGQISSEVPQNLSASRPQDRQFILSSKKLLLSDSGFYLCAWTGGFGYTFGSGTRLTVV.

This chain joins TRBV7-6 and TRBJ2-5; 15 bases fit TRBD2. J was trimmed by 0 bases and V by 3 bases; bases with no gene match: 8. The CDR3 contains 19 residues. The germline CDR1 and CDR2 sequences are SGHVS and FNYEAQ. The CDR3 is CASSFGLAGGLGYQETQYF. The CDR3 DNA reads as TGTGCCAGCAGCTTCGGACTAGCGGGAGGGCTTGGGTACCAAGAGACCCAGTACTTC.

J is TRBJ1-2 and V is TRBV13; D is uncertain. Trimming removed 0 bases at V and 1 base at J, with 9 bases between. Germline V gene sequence: CDR1 PRHDT, CDR2 FYEKMQ (reference sequence). The length of the CDR3 is 15 residues. In DNA, the CDR3 is TGTGCCAGCAGCTTAGGGGTCCGGGTTAACTATGGCTACACCTTC. Its translation: CASSLGVRVNYGYTF.

In regard to this clone: Distinct nucleotide sequences in the sample also encode this CDR3. V and J are TRBV25-1 and TRBJ1-2; TRBD1 might be the D (6 bases). The CDR3 spans 14 residues. Per germline, CDR1 MGHDK and CDR2 SYGVNS. The ends were cut back, 1 base at V and 4 bases at J, with 10 bases in the middle. DNA of the CDR3: TGTGCCAGCAGTGAATTAGGACAGTTCTATGGCTACACCTTC. This translates into CASSELGQFYGYTF.

The rearrangement joins TRBV21-1 to TRBJ2-7; the listed D gene, TRBD2, was not tested against the DNA. TRBV21-1 is assigned pseudogene status. CDR3 size: 18 residues. The CDR3 sequence: CASSKLSSGSRSSYEQYF. The DNA of the CDR3 is TGTGCCAGCAGCAAATTGTCCAGCGGGAGCCGAAGCTCCTACGAGCAGTACTTC.

A few counts support this clone. The CDR3 loop is CASSVLAGVYNEQFF. In DNA form, the CDR3 reads TGTGCCAGCAGTGTCCTAGCGGGAGTATACAATGAGCAGTTCTTC. The chain couples TRBV28 to TRBJ2-1, with 10 positions matching TRBD2. The CDR3 extends over 15 amino acids. Germline V lookup: CDR1 MDHEN, CDR2 SYDVKM. The V gene end was trimmed by 5 bases and the J gene end by 4 bases; junction bases not matched to a gene: 5.

The J gene is TRBJ1-2, the V gene TRBV6-5; D is unresolved. Germline CDR1 is MNHEY and CDR2 is SVGAGI. V lost 3 bases and J 8 bases, leaving 13 bases between the germline ends. CDR3 length: 13 residues. The CDR3 sequence is CASSYLDQRGYTF. CDR3 DNA: TGTGCCAGCAGTTATCTCGACCAGAGGGGCTACACCTTC.

The CDR3 region is CASSQGLAWPGELFF. In DNA, the CDR3 is TGTGCCAGCAGCCAGGGACTAGCTTGGCCCGGGGAGCTGTTTTTT. This chain links TRBV7-7 with TRBJ2-2, with 9 bases matching TRBD2. This CDR3 spans 15 amino acids. CDR1 SSHAT and CDR2 FNYEAQ come from the germline V gene (reference sequence). V gave up 5 bases and J gave up 6 bases; unmatched junction bases: 7.

V and J are TRBV9 and TRBJ2-1; D perhaps matches TRBD2 (5 bases). V was pared by 3 bases and J by 4 bases, with 17 bases between. This CDR3 has 16 amino acids. Looked up from germline, CDR1 is SGDLS and CDR2 is YYNGEE. CDR3: CASSAMPGTLYNEQFF. In nucleotides, the CDR3 is TGTGCCAGCAGCGCCATGCCGGGAACACTTTACAATGAGCAGTTCTTC.

This sequence joins TRBV4-3 and TRBJ2-1; the D is unclear. This CDR3 has 12 amino acids. Per germline, CDR1 LGHNA and CDR2 YSLEER. V lost 3 bases, J lost 7 bases, and 7 bases lay in between. The CDR3 region is CASSHSRNEQFF. The DNA of the CDR3 is TGCGCCAGCAGCCATAGTAGAAATGAGCAGTTCTTC.

On this clone: Additional DNA sequences in this sample encode the identical CDR3. The rearrangement joins TRBV10-1 to TRBJ2-3; D is unclear. Trimming shortened V by 5 bases and J by 2 bases, and 5 bases separated the two germline ends. This CDR3 region has 12 residues. CDR1 WNHNN and CDR2 SYGVQD come from the germline V gene (reference sequence). The CDR3 region is CASSPNTDTQYF. The CDR3 DNA follows: TGCGCCAGCAGTCCAAACACAGATACGCAGTATTTT.

The chain carries TRBV13 and TRBJ1-2; 9 bases agree with TRBD1. From germline, CDR1 is PRHDT and CDR2 FYEKMQ (reference sequence). The CDR3 totals 16 residues. V lost 3 bases, J lost 3 bases, and 8 bases stayed unmatched. The CDR3 region has the DNA TGTGCCAGCAGCTTCCCAGGACAGGGGATAGACTATGGCTACACCTTC. Translation: CASSFPGQGIDYGYTF.

The V and J genes are TRBV19 and TRBJ2-4, with 8 bases fitting TRBD1. The junction had 8 bases not matched to a gene; V was cut back by 0 bases and J by 4 bases. The CDR3 runs to 17 residues. The germline gives CDR1 LNHDA, CDR2 SQIVND (reference sequence). In DNA form, the CDR3 reads TGTGCCAGTAGTATAGATATGGGGACAGGTCGGAAAAACATTCAGTACTTC. It yields the protein CASSIDMGTGRKNIQYF.

V is TRBV27 and J is TRBJ1-4, with 8 bases matching TRBD1. Germline loops: CDR1 MNHEY, CDR2 SMNVEV (reference sequence). The CDR3 has 16 amino acids. After removal of 5 bases from V and 7 bases from J, the junction contained 12 bases not matched to a gene. The CDR3 nucleotides read TGTGCCAGCAGTCCCTTACCCGACAGGGGAATTGAAAAACTGTTTTTT. Translating gives CASSPLPDRGIEKLFF.